These 32 T cell receptor beta chains were sequenced from one sample in a study of blood T cell repertoires in COVID-19. Repertoires were generated with immunoSEQ multiplex PCR, while TCRdb's copy carries only in-frame clones and drops some. The sample has about 140,000 clones; just over 85% are singletons. Sequencing used peripheral blood. These TCRs come from a woman in her fifties or sixties with acute or convalescent COVID-19.

The rearrangement links TRBV4-1 to TRBJ1-2; possible D gene TRBD1, 5 bases. This CDR3 spans 13 amino acids. The V gene's germline CDR1 is MGHRA and CDR2 YSYEKL. The V gene lost 5 bases and the J gene lost 4 bases, with 11 bases spanning the gap. CDR3 DNA sequence: TGCGCCAGCAGCAAAGGGGAGGCCTATGGCTACACCTTC. Translation: CASSKGEAYGYTF.

V and J are TRBV27 and TRBJ2-1, with a possible D match to TRBD2 (6 bases). CDR1 and CDR2 from the germline V gene are MNHEY and SMNVEV (reference sequence). The ends were cut back, 10 bases at V and 9 bases at J, with 19 bases in the middle. The CDR3 covers 13 residues. The CDR3 coding sequence is TGTGCCACCCGACTAGTCCTAAGTGGTGAGCAGTTCTTC. Its protein product is CATRLVLSGEQFF.

This clone turned up a few times. The V and J genes are TRBV5-4 and TRBJ2-7, with D possibly TRBD1 on 5 matching bases. The CDR3 runs 14 residues. Germline CDR1 and CDR2: SGHNT and YYREEE (reference sequence). V was trimmed by 0 bases and J by 4 bases, leaving 11 bases between them. The CDR3 sequence: CASSLAGSSYEQYF. DNA for the CDR3: TGTGCCAGCAGCTTGGCAGGGTCCTCTTACGAGCAGTACTTC. The variable domain in full, completed from reference TRBV5-4 and TRBJ2-7, reads ETGVTQSPTHLIKTRGQQVTLRCSSQSGHNTVSWYQQALGQGPQFIFQYYREEENGRGNFPPRFSGLQFPNYSSELNVNALELDDSALYLCASSLAGSSYEQYFGPGTRLTVT.

This clone was counted a single time. V usage is TRBV4-3 and J usage is TRBJ2-3, with TRBD2 identical over 8 bases. Germline CDR1 LGHNA, CDR2 YSLEER. V gave up 1 base and J gave up 1 base; unmatched junction bases: 7. The CDR3 sequence is 17 residues long. In DNA form, the CDR3 reads TGCGCCAGCAGCCAAGTTACACAAGCGGGGGGCACAGATACGCAGTATTTT. Its protein is CASSQVTQAGGTDTQYF.

The chain employs TRBV19 and TRBJ1-5; TRBD1 agrees at 7 bases. CDR3 size: 14 residues. Trimming at V came to 10 bases and at J to 1 base, leaving 7 bases not matched to a gene. CDR1 and CDR2 (germline): LNHDA, SQIVND (reference sequence). The chain's CDR3 is CATGGTASNQPQHF. CDR3 sequence (DNA): TGTGCCACCGGAGGGACAGCAAGCAATCAGCCCCAGCATTTT.

CDR3: CASSIGSVNTEAFF. The CDR3, as DNA: TGTGCCAGTAGTATAGGGTCGGTGAACACTGAAGCTTTCTTT. This chain uses TRBV19 with TRBJ1-1, with unresolved D. There are 14 residues in the CDR3. The germline V gene encodes CDR1 LNHDA and CDR2 SQIVND (reference sequence). V was trimmed by 1 base and J by 0 bases, leaving 6 bases between them.

In its sample, this clone was seen a few times. The rearrangement links TRBV7-2 to TRBJ2-1; TRBD1 matches 11 bases. This CDR3 is built from 18 residues. V shed 5 bases, J shed 6 bases, and the junction held 15 bases outside the gene matches. Germline CDR1 is SGHTA and CDR2 is FQGNSA. CDR3 residues: CASSPAPYKGTGGNEQFF. The DNA of the CDR3 is TGTGCCAGCAGCCCAGCACCCTATAAGGGGACAGGGGGCAATGAGCAGTTCTTC.

The chain recombines TRBV10-1 with TRBJ2-4, with 7 bases lining up with TRBD1. This CDR3 has 15 amino acids. V was clipped by 2 bases and J by 1 base; unmatched bases: 2. CDR1 is WNHNN, CDR2 SYGVQD, per germline (reference sequence). As DNA, the CDR3 is TGCGCCAGCAGTGAGCCGGACAGGGCCAAAAACATTCAGTACTTC. Translating it yields CASSEPDRAKNIQYF.

CDR3 in DNA: TGTGCCAGCAGCTTAGCGCAGGGAGGGAGTGAAGCTTTCTTT. Translated: CASSLAQGGSEAFF. V gene TRBV7-8 combines with J gene TRBJ1-1; a possible D gene is TRBD1 (5 bases). V lost 0 bases and J lost 7, with 12 bases in between. CDR3 length: 14 residues. Germline V lookup: CDR1 SGHVS, CDR2 FQNEAQ.

The chain joins TRBV24-1 to TRBJ1-5; D gene unclear. The V end was cut by 5 bases, the J end by 2 bases, with 9 bases between. CDR3 length: 14 residues. Germline-derived CDR1 and CDR2 are KGHDR and SFDVKD. CDR3: CATSGGKGNQPQHF. CDR3 sequence (DNA): TGTGCCACCAGTGGAGGGAAGGGCAATCAGCCCCAGCATTTT.

The chain couples TRBV9 to TRBJ2-3; 9 nucleotides match TRBD2. In germline, CDR1 is SGDLS, CDR2 YYNGEE. Trimming cost V 0 bases and J 2 bases; bases outside gene matches: 4. The CDR3 has 16 residues. The CDR3 sequence is CASSVDSGGPTDTQYF. CDR3 DNA: TGTGCCAGCAGCGTAGATAGCGGGGGCCCCACAGATACGCAGTATTTT.

The chain is built from TRBV5-4 and TRBJ1-1; 10 nucleotides align to TRBD1. The CDR3 has 17 residues. J lost 4 bases, V lost 4 bases, and 13 bases had no gene match. The germline CDR1 and CDR2 sequences are SGHNT and YYREEE (reference sequence). The CDR3 loop is CASSPLRDRGWGTEAFF. The CDR3 DNA is TGTGCCAGCAGCCCTCTACGGGACAGGGGTTGGGGCACTGAAGCTTTCTTT.

The chain recombines TRBV6-6 with TRBJ2-7; D gene unclear. The length of the CDR3 is 12 residues. Germline V gene sequence: CDR1 MNHNY, CDR2 SVGAGI (reference sequence). Between the trimmed V and J ends, which lost 3 bases and 3 bases, there was a span of 6 bases. CDR3 DNA sequence: TGTGCCAGCAGTTATGCAGACTACGAGCAGTACTTC. Translated, it gives CASSYADYEQYF.

On this clone itself: Distinct nucleotide sequences in the sample also encode this CDR3. V usage is TRBV4-1 and J usage is TRBJ2-3; 10 bases map to TRBD2. V dropped 5 bases and J dropped 5; count of bases not matched to a gene: 7. This CDR3 is 15 amino acids long. Germline V gene lookup returns CDR1 MGHRA and CDR2 YSYEKL. The CDR3 here is CASSFSGGAVDTQYF. The CDR3 DNA sequence: TGCGCCAGCAGCTTCAGCGGGGGGGCCGTAGATACGCAGTATTTT.

V gene TRBV5-1 combines with J gene TRBJ2-3, with 10 bases matching TRBD1. CDR1 and CDR2 from the germline V gene are SGHRS and YFSETQ. CDR3 length: 17 residues. Losses at the gene ends were 4 bases for V and 1 base for J; bases not matched to a gene: 9. The CDR3: CASSPAGQGLRTDTQYF. The CDR3 DNA follows: TGCGCCAGCAGCCCGGCGGGACAGGGGCTCCGCACAGATACGCAGTATTTT.

The chain couples TRBV18 to TRBJ1-2; 9 positions agree with TRBD1. This CDR3 is built from 15 residues. Germline trimming cut 4 bases from V and 2 bases from J; bases unmatched to any gene: 5. The germline gives CDR1 KGHSH, CDR2 LQKENI. CDR3 in amino acids: CASSLGQGVNYGYTF. CDR3 DNA: TGTGCCAGCTCACTGGGACAGGGCGTAAACTATGGCTACACCTTC.

This clone was detected ten times or more. The chain recombines TRBV11-2 with TRBJ2-4; TRBD1 matches 7 bases. Trimming took 5 bases from V and 0 from J; bases not matched to a gene: 7. Germline-derived CDR1 and CDR2 are SGHAT and FQNNGV. The CDR3 is 16 residues long. CDR3 residues: CASSPRQGLAKNIQYF. The CDR3 DNA is TGTGCCAGCAGCCCCCGACAGGGTTTAGCCAAAAACATTCAGTACTTC.

This clone showed up just once. The genes are TRBV11-2 and TRBJ1-1, with TRBD1 identical over 8 bases. Germline V gene data show CDR1 as SGHAT and CDR2 as FQNNGV. CDR3 length equals 17 residues. The J segment lost 1 base and the V segment lost 2 bases, leaving 9 bases of the junction unmatched. CDR3 residues: CASSLLTGGRWNTEAFF. The CDR3 DNA reads TGTGCCAGCAGCTTATTAACAGGGGGGAGGTGGAACACTGAAGCTTTCTTT.

The chain combines TRBV28 with TRBJ1-4, with D possibly matching TRBD1 (5 bases). With 7 bases removed from V and 7 bases from J, the gap between germline ends came to 16 bases. CDR1 and CDR2 from the germline V gene are MDHEN and SYDVKM. This CDR3 has 14 residues. CDR3 sequence (DNA): TGTGCCAGCACCCCCGGGGGATCGGGTGAAAAACTGTTTTTT. This translates into CASTPGGSGEKLFF.

The chain combines TRBV15 with TRBJ1-2; tentative D call: TRBD1 (6 bases). The CDR3 is made up of 14 amino acids. CDR1 is LNHNV and CDR2 is YYDKDF in the germline V gene (reference sequence). V dropped 5 bases and J dropped 5 bases, with 15 bases sitting between them. The CDR3 region has the DNA TGTGCCACCAGCGGTCCAGGGGAGTTGTATGGCTACACCTTC. Its protein product is CATSGPGELYGYTF.

The rearrangement joins TRBV7-9 to TRBJ1-1; 9 nucleotides agree with TRBD1. V lost 5 bases, J lost 0 bases, and 10 bases stayed unmatched. Germline assignment: CDR1 SEHNR and CDR2 FQNEAQ (reference sequence). The CDR3 runs 17 residues. The CDR3 DNA sequence: TGTGCCAGCAGCAGTAACAGGGGGCCAATGCTGAACACTGAAGCTTTCTTT. Its translation is CASSSNRGPMLNTEAFF.

In its sample, this clone was seen a few times. This chain links TRBV11-3 with TRBJ1-6; TRBD1 matches 10 bases. Germline CDR1 and CDR2: SGHNT and YENEEA. V lost 5 bases and J lost 9; bases outside the gene matches: 4. The CDR3 totals 14 residues. DNA of the CDR3: TGTGCCAGCAGCCTTTGGACAGGGGGTTCACCCCTCCACTTT. Translation: CASSLWTGGSPLHF.

This chain uses TRBV2 with TRBJ1-1, with no clear D. Germline V CDR1 and CDR2: SNHLY, FYNNEI. Trimming stripped 4 bases from V and 2 bases from J, with 8 bases between. The CDR3 totals 13 residues. The CDR3 is CASSAGANTEAFF. DNA of the CDR3: TGTGCCAGCAGTGCGGGAGCTAACACTGAAGCTTTCTTT.

DNA for the CDR3: TGTGCCAGCAGTTTCGTACTGGGCACAGATACGCAGTATTTT. Amino acids: CASSFVLGTDTQYF. The genes are TRBV28 and TRBJ2-3, with D unresolved. Germline lookup yields CDR1 MDHEN and CDR2 SYDVKM. V lost 3 bases and J 1 base, leaving 8 bases between the germline ends. The CDR3 has 14 residues. The full variable domain, rest sourced from reference TRBV28 and TRBJ2-3, is DVKVTQSSRYLVKRTGEKVFLECVQDMDHENMFWYRQDPGLGLRLIYFSYDVKMKEKGDIPEGYSVSREKKERFSLILESASTNQTSMYLCASSFVLGTDTQYFGPGTRLTVL.

In its sample, this clone was seen a few times. The CDR3 reads CASSPPFRAGQTQYF. In DNA form, the CDR3 reads TGTGCCAGCAGCCCACCTTTCAGGGCGGGGCAGACCCAGTACTTC. The J gene is TRBJ2-5, the V gene TRBV7-9; a weak D match, TRBD2 (6 bases). The length of the CDR3 is 15 residues. V was cut by 5 bases and J by 6 bases, with 19 bases left in between. Germline V gene sequence: CDR1 SEHNR, CDR2 FQNEAQ (reference sequence).

This rearrangement joins TRBV9 to TRBJ2-2, with 9 bases matching TRBD1. Germline trimming cut 3 bases from V and 4 bases from J; bases unmatched to any gene: 7. Per germline, CDR1 SGDLS and CDR2 YYNGEE. This CDR3 contains 16 residues. The CDR3, as DNA: TGTGCCAGCAGCGCGCGGACAGGGGACGGCACCGGGGAGCTGTTTTTT. Translation: CASSARTGDGTGELFF.

The chain's CDR3 is CATSRLSGGQSNEQFF. The CDR3 coding sequence is TGTGCCACCAGCAGACTATCGGGGGGCCAAAGCAATGAGCAGTTCTTC. The chain joins TRBV15 to TRBJ2-1; perhaps TRBD2 as D (7 bases). The V gene's germline CDR1 is LNHNV and CDR2 YYDKDF (reference sequence). The CDR3 has 16 amino acids. Trimming stripped 2 bases from V and 6 bases from J, with 17 bases between.

This chain links TRBV28 with TRBJ1-3; TRBD1 matches 11 bases. Trimming removed 5 bases from V and 2 bases from J; junction bases left unmatched: 2. The CDR3 is 15 amino acids. CDR1 is MDHEN, CDR2 SYDVKM, per germline. The CDR3 coding sequence is TGTGCCAGCAGTCAGGGACAGGGGGCTGGAAACACCATATATTTT. This gives the protein CASSQGQGAGNTIYF. The complete variable domain, with remaining parts taken from reference TRBV28 and TRBJ1-3, reads DVKVTQSSRYLVKRTGEKVFLECVQDMDHENMFWYRQDPGLGLRLIYFSYDVKMKEKGDIPEGYSVSREKKERFSLILESASTNQTSMYLCASSQGQGAGNTIYFGEGSWLTVV.

This clone came up a few times. The chain uses TRBV11-3 and TRBJ2-2, with TRBD2 as a possible D gene (5 bases). CDR3 length equals 18 residues. Germline CDR1 is SGHNT and CDR2 is YENEEA. V lost 2 bases and J lost 0, with 16 bases in between. The CDR3 DNA sequence: TGTGCCAGCAGCTTATGGCTTCACGGGGTCACGAACACCGGGGAGCTGTTTTTT. Its protein product is CASSLWLHGVTNTGELFF.

The V gene is TRBV4-3, the J gene TRBJ2-7; no clear D. CDR3 size: 14 residues. Between the trimmed V and J ends, which lost 0 bases and 4 bases, there was a span of 10 bases. The germline V gene encodes CDR1 LGHNA and CDR2 YSLEER. CDR3 in amino acids: CASSQELRQYEQYF. CDR3 in DNA: TGCGCCAGCAGCCAAGAATTGCGGCAATACGAGCAGTACTTC.

This clone was seen a single time. This chain links TRBV30 with TRBJ1-6; no reliable D call. The germline gives CDR1 GTSNPN, CDR2 SVGIG (reference sequence). The CDR3 has 13 residues. V lost 1 base and J 4 bases, leaving 5 bases between the germline ends. DNA for the CDR3: TGTGCCTGGAGTGGAGGATATAATTCACCCCTCCACTTT. It encodes CAWSGGYNSPLHF.

V and J are TRBV6-5 and TRBJ2-1, with 9 bases aligning to TRBD1. CDR3 length equals 14 residues. Trimming removed 6 bases from V and 7 bases from J; junction bases left unmatched: 7. Germline V lookup: CDR1 MNHEY, CDR2 SVGAGI. The DNA of the CDR3 is TGTGCCAGCAGGCGGACAGGGGTAGGAAATGAGCAGTTCTTC. It is translated as CASRRTGVGNEQFF.